One sample yielded the 8 T cell receptor beta chains listed below, sequenced in a study of T-cell reconstitution after alpha-beta-depleted transplantation in children. Preparation of the TCRbeta library was carried out with unique molecular identifiers. TCRdb re-called the PCR reads through MiXCR, storing one row per CDR3 protein. The profile shows about 830,000 distinct CDR3 sequences, about 15% of them singletons. The sample here was PBMCs, mostly from graft donor cells, taken 360 days after TCRalphabeta/CD19-depleted stem cell transplant. The source of these receptors is a male patient under 18 who had a stem cell transplant for acute lymphoblastic leukemia, so the T cells may come from the graft donor.

In its sample, this clonotype was seen a few times. The chain joins TRBV19 to TRBJ2-7; D gene uncertain. CDR1 is LNHDA and CDR2 is SQIVND in the germline V gene (reference sequence). This CDR3 region has 14 residues. The V and J ends lost 3 bases and 4 bases respectively, with 13 bases between them. As DNA, the CDR3 is TGTGCCAGTAGTATGCAGCCGCAGACTTACGAGCAGTACTTC. Protein product: CASSMQPQTYEQYF.

In its sample, this clonotype was seen many times. The chain has TRBV24-1 and TRBJ2-7; perhaps TRBD2 as D (6 bases). The V gene's germline CDR1 is KGHDR and CDR2 SFDVKD. Trimming removed 5 bases from V and 2 bases from J, with 12 bases in between. CDR3 length: 14 amino acids. In DNA form, the CDR3 reads TGTGCCACCAGTGGGAGGGTGGACGCCTACGAGCAGTACTTC. This translates into CATSGRVDAYEQYF.

Note on this clonotype: A much larger clone differs by one base, so this may be a read error. The chain links TRBV20-1 to TRBJ2-6; 10 positions agree with TRBD1. CDR3 length equals 15 residues. CDR1 is DFQATT and CDR2 is SNEGSKA in the germline V gene (reference sequence). The CDR3 here is CSAGQGTSGANVPTF. The CDR3 DNA is TGCAGTGCGGGACAGGGGACCTCTGGGGCCAACGTCCCGACTTTC.

This clonotype occurred many times. The CDR3 DNA is TGTGCCAGCAGCTTAGCGGGAGCGCGAGAGACCCAGTACTTC. This gives the protein CASSLAGARETQYF. The V gene is TRBV7-7, the J gene TRBJ2-5; D possibly corresponds to TRBD2 (5 bases). CDR1 and CDR2 from the germline V gene are SSHAT and FNYEAQ (reference sequence). V lost 0 bases to trimming and J lost 4 bases, with 9 bases between them. This CDR3 comprises 14 residues.

In its sample, this clonotype was seen many times. CDR3 loop: CASSTGTGRRKETQYF. CDR3 DNA: TGCGCCAGCAGCACCGGGACAGGGCGAAGGAAGGAGACCCAGTACTTC. The chain uses TRBV5-1 and TRBJ2-5, with 9 bases fitting TRBD1. This CDR3 spans 16 amino acids. Per germline, CDR1 SGHRS and CDR2 YFSETQ. V gave up 4 bases and J gave up 5 bases; unmatched junction bases: 12. Full variable domain (missing parts from reference TRBV5-1 and TRBJ2-5): KAGVTQTPRYLIKTRGQQVTLSCSPISGHRSVSWYQQTPGQGLQFLFEYFSETQRNKGNFPGRFSGRQFSNSRSEMNVSTLELGDSALYLCASSTGTGRRKETQYFGPGTRLLVL.

This clonotype was found a few times. This sequence joins TRBV5-1 and TRBJ2-7; no clear D. V gave up 5 bases and J gave up 4 bases, with 13 bases separating them. Germline V CDR1 and CDR2: SGHRS, YFSETQ. The CDR3 spans 13 residues. In DNA form, the CDR3 reads TGCGCCAGCAGTCCTTTGACAATTTACGAGCAGTACTTC. It yields the protein CASSPLTIYEQYF. Full variable domain (outside the CDR3, taken from reference TRBV5-1 and TRBJ2-7): KAGVTQTPRYLIKTRGQQVTLSCSPISGHRSVSWYQQTPGQGLQFLFEYFSETQRNKGNFPGRFSGRQFSNSRSEMNVSTLELGDSALYLCASSPLTIYEQYFGPGTRLTVT.

The genes are TRBV29-1 and TRBJ2-7, with 9 positions matching TRBD1. Germline CDR1 is SQVTM and CDR2 is ANQGSEA. The CDR3 covers 15 residues. Trimming removed 5 bases from V and 0 bases from J; junction bases left unmatched: 8. This CDR3 reads CSVKYRGPFSYEQYF. The CDR3 DNA reads TGCAGCGTTAAATACAGGGGGCCCTTCTCCTACGAGCAGTACTTC.

This clonotype was observed a few times. The chain links TRBV20-1 to TRBJ2-7, with a weak D call TRBD2 (6 bases). CDR3 length: 15 amino acids. CDR1 is DFQATT, CDR2 SNEGSKA, per germline (reference sequence). Trimming removed 6 bases at V and 5 bases at J, with 23 bases between. As DNA, the CDR3 is TGCAGTGCCCCACTCGCGGGACTCCTCTTCCACGAGCAGTACTTC. Translation: CSAPLAGLLFHEQYF.